These T cell receptor beta chains were read from a single sample in a study of CD4 T cells in relation to SARS-CoV-2 and coronaviruses. Libraries were prepared by immunoSEQ multiplex PCR; TCRdb keeps only in-frame clonotypes and omits some of them. The sample shows tens of thousands of clones, roughly 90% of them seen only once. Sequenced material: memory CD4+ T cells from PBMCs. The receptor set was obtained from an adult with COVID-19. CDR3s include the opening cysteine and the closing phenylalanine or tryptophan. The D gene is left open where the match is weak. Clone sizes are given selectively: once, few, many, or a class where the clone is expanded.

D gene,J gene,V gene,clone size,CDR3 DNA,CDR3 protein
-,TRBJ2-5,TRBV6-5,-,TGTGCCAGCACTGCAGTAGGCGGCAAACAAGAGACCCAGTACTTC,CASTAVGGKQETQYF
-,TRBJ2-3,TRBV10-1,once,TGCGCCAGCAGTGAGACAGGGCGAGATACGCAGTATTTT,CASSETGRDTQYF
TRBD1,TRBJ2-7,TRBV5-4,-,TGTGCCAGCAGCCTCCGGGACAGAACCTACGAGCAGTACTTC,CASSLRDRTYEQYF
-,TRBJ2-3,TRBV5-5,-,TGTGCCAGCAGCTCCGAGTGGGGGTCAGATACGCAGTATTTT,CASSSEWGSDTQYF
-,TRBJ1-1,TRBV6-4,once,TGTGCCAGCAGTGCTACCCCCGGGATGAACACTGAAGCTTTCTTT,CASSATPGMNTEAFF
-,TRBJ2-7,TRBV5-1,-,TGCGCCAGCAGCTACGGGAAGCAATCCTACGAGCAGTACTTC,CASSYGKQSYEQYF
-,TRBJ2-6,TRBV7-9,-,TGTGCCAGCAGCTTAAATAGAGGGGGATCTGGGGCCAACGTCCTGACTTTC,CASSLNRGGSGANVLTF
-,TRBJ1-2,TRBV14,-,TGTGCCAGCAGCCCGGGACGGCGGTATGGCTACACCTTC,CASSPGRRYGYTF
TRBD1,TRBJ1-6,TRBV6-5,-,TGTGCCACCCGGGACAGGCAATATTCACCCCTCCACTTT,CATRDRQYSPLHF
-,TRBJ1-2,TRBV4-1,-,TGCGCCAGCAGCCAAGCTGGTCGGGGGGGTAACTATGGCTACACCTTC,CASSQAGRGGNYGYTF
-,TRBJ2-7,TRBV5-1,-,TGCGCCAGCAGCCCGGAAGGGCGCTACGAGCAGTACTTC,CASSPEGRYEQYF
-,TRBJ2-7,TRBV27,-,TGTGCCAGCAGTTTGGCGACGGATAGCTCCTACGAGCAGTACTTC,CASSLATDSSYEQYF
TRBD1,TRBJ1-1,TRBV29-1,-,TGCAGCGTTGAAGGGACAGGGTCAATTGAAGCTTTCTTT,CSVEGTGSIEAFF
-,TRBJ1-2,TRBV28,-,TGTGCCAGCAGGAATAGGGGAGCCCGCTATGGCTACACCTTC,CASRNRGARYGYTF
-,TRBJ1-1,TRBV5-1,-,TGCGCCAGCAGCGGCCGTGAGGGGGGTGAAGCTTTCTTT,CASSGREGGEAFF
-,TRBJ2-7,TRBV11-2,-,TGTGCCAGCAGCGACCGGGCCTATACCTACGAGCAGTACTTC,CASSDRAYTYEQYF
-,TRBJ1-1,TRBV6-5,-,TGTGCCAGCAGTTACGACAGGTTCAGCGAAAAAGCTTTCTTT,CASSYDRFSEKAFF
TRBD2,TRBJ2-1,TRBV18,-,TGTGCCAGCTCACCACTAGCGGGGGCGTTGAGCTCCTACAATGAGCAGTTCTTC,CASSPLAGALSSYNEQFF
-,TRBJ1-1,TRBV28,-,TGTGCCAGCAGTTTATCCCCCGTATTTGGGGTCTCTAAAGCTTTCTTT,CASSLSPVFGVSKAFF
-,TRBJ2-7,TRBV10-3,-,TGTGCCAGACCAAGCCCGCGGGGCGAGCAGTACTTC,CARPSPRGEQYF
-,TRBJ2-3,TRBV11-2,-,TGTGCCAGCACCACTGGAGGGGCGCAGTATTTT,CASTTGGAQYF
-,TRBJ2-3,TRBV5-1,-,TGCGCCAGCAGCTTGGCCTCGGCGAGCACAGATACGCAGTATTTT,CASSLASASTDTQYF
-,TRBJ2-5,TRBV6-1,-,TGTGCCAGCAGTGAAAATCCTTTAAAAGAGACCCAGTACTTC,CASSENPLKETQYF
TRBD1,TRBJ1-2,TRBV27,-,TGTGCCAGCAGACCACAGGGGGGACGACAGGGGGGCTATGGCTACACCTTC,CASRPQGGRQGGYGYTF
-,TRBJ1-6,TRBV6-2/TRBV6-3,once,TGTGCCAGCAGTTACCCGGAGGGACCCAATTCACCCCTCCACTTT,CASSYPEGPNSPLHF
-,TRBJ2-3,TRBV11-3,few,TGTGCCAGCAGCGCGAGGGCAGATACGCAGTATTTT,CASSARADTQYF
-,TRBJ2-7,TRBV2,-,TGTGCCAGCAGTGGGAGCCAAACCTCCTACGAGCAGTACTTC,CASSGSQTSYEQYF
TRBD1,TRBJ2-2,TRBV25-1,-,TGTGCCAGCAGTAGGACAGGGGATGCCGGGGAGCTGTTTTTT,CASSRTGDAGELFF
-,TRBJ1-2,TRBV19,-,TGTGCCAGTAGTCCCAAACAGGGATACTATGGCTACACCTTC,CASSPKQGYYGYTF
-,TRBJ1-6,TRBV7-2,-,TGTGCCAGCAGCCAAACAGGACCCATGAATTCACCCCTCCACTTT,CASSQTGPMNSPLHF
TRBD1,TRBJ1-1,TRBV18,-,TGTGCCAGCTGTGAGAACAGGGGGCAGACTGAAGCTTTCTTT,CASCENRGQTEAFF